The 7 T cell receptor beta chains given below trace back to one sample, sequenced in a study of spatial heterogeneity in lung cancer. In TCRdb, the 5' RACE reads were re-called with MiXCR into one record per CDR3 protein. Among just over 75,000 distinct CDR3 sequences listed, roughly 8% were seen once. The time point is: sample taken at primary tumor resection. The sequencing here drew on PBMCs, taken at surgery. The receptors were gathered from a male donor with early-stage non-small cell lung cancer.

In its sample, this clonotype was seen many times. This chain connects TRBV5-1 to TRBJ1-1; 7 positions agree with TRBD1. The V and J ends lost 2 bases and 8 bases, in that order; junction bases with no gene match: 9. The CDR3 loop spans 14 amino acids. CDR1 is SGHRS, CDR2 YFSETQ, per germline. The CDR3 sequence: CASSLITGQREAFF. CDR3 sequence (DNA): TGCGCCAGCAGCTTAATCACGGGACAGAGAGAAGCTTTCTTT.

V is TRBV9 and J is TRBJ1-1, with TRBD1 as a possible D gene (5 bases). Germline V gives CDR1 SGDLS, CDR2 YYNGEE. V lost 2 bases and J lost 1, with 9 bases in between. The CDR3 is 14 residues long. As DNA, the CDR3 is TGTGCCAGCAGCGTCGACAGTAAGAACACTGAAGCTTTCTTT. Its translation: CASSVDSKNTEAFF.

There are a few counts of this clonotype. The chain uses TRBV29-1 and TRBJ1-4; possibly TRBD1 for D (6 bases). The V gene's germline CDR1 is SQVTM and CDR2 ANQGSEA. Trimming stripped 6 bases from V and 8 bases from J, with 16 bases between. The CDR3 is 13 amino acids. The CDR3 sequence: CSVGTGGGEKLFF. The CDR3 DNA follows: TGCAGCGTGGGGACTGGGGGCGGCGAAAAACTGTTTTTT.

This clonotype was found many times. The chain carries TRBV15 and TRBJ2-7; a possible D gene is TRBD2 (5 bases). CDR3 size: 16 residues. Germline loops: CDR1 LNHNV, CDR2 YYDKDF (reference sequence). V lost 0 bases, J lost 0 bases, and 12 bases lay in between. The CDR3 bases are TGTGCCACCAGCAGAGATGGTAGCGCCGACTCCTACGAGCAGTACTTC. It translates to CATSRDGSADSYEQYF.

This chain links TRBV7-9 with TRBJ1-1; tentative D call: TRBD1 (5 bases). From germline, CDR1 is SEHNR and CDR2 FQNEAQ (reference sequence). Trimming took off 1 base at V and 4 bases at J, with 13 bases between the two ends. This CDR3 region has 15 residues. Here the CDR3 reads CASSLGVLGGTEAFF. In DNA, the CDR3 is TGTGCCAGCAGCTTAGGGGTCCTTGGGGGCACTGAAGCTTTCTTT.

This chain uses TRBV19 with TRBJ1-6; D remains unclear. Trimming stripped 2 bases from V and 6 bases from J, with 8 bases between. This CDR3 spans 14 amino acids. Germline assignment: CDR1 LNHDA and CDR2 SQIVND (reference sequence). The CDR3: CASSIKSSNSPLHF. CDR3 DNA sequence: TGTGCCAGTAGTATAAAATCTTCTAATTCACCCCTCCACTTT.

The chain's CDR3 is CASSLEPPTEAFF. As DNA, the CDR3 is TGTGCCAGTAGTCTCGAACCCCCCACTGAAGCTTTCTTT. The chain joins TRBV19 to TRBJ1-1; D gene uncertain. The CDR3 spans 13 residues. The germline V gene has CDR1 LNHDA and CDR2 SQIVND (reference sequence). The V end was cut by 5 bases, the J end by 4 bases, with 11 bases between.